This T cell receptor beta chain was retrieved from a study of cytotoxic CD8 clonotypes in ibrutinib-treated CLL. Study information: Outcomes included approximately 24 partial and 2 complete responses; after median roughly 70 months, roughly 14 stayed remitted and about twelve progressed. Study results and caveats: Clonality, elevated at ibrutinib response, dropped back toward baseline at progression. Clonality (at baseline) was higher than in age-matched healthy donors and tracked circulating CD8+ T-cell counts.

Repertoires were generated with immunoSEQ multiplex PCR, while TCRdb's copy carries only in-frame clones and drops some. The repertoire has about 14,000 clones, 50% to 55% of them found once; the top ten carry under 40%. This CDR3 spans 15 amino acids. V lost 4 bases and J lost 4, with 16 bases in between. Germline V gene data show CDR1 as MNHNS and CDR2 as SASEGT. A note on this clone: The antigen remains unidentified.

The rearrangement uses TRBV6-1 and TRBJ1-1; D may be TRBD1 (5 bases). Specimen: PBMCs, collected at a 24-month disease-progression time point, from a patient treated with ibrutinib. This receptor was taken from a human donor with chronic lymphocytic leukemia. CDR3 in amino acids: CASSGGRAGITEAFF. The CDR3 DNA follows: TGTGCCAGCAGTGGTGGCAGGGCGGGCATCACTGAAGCTTTCTTT.